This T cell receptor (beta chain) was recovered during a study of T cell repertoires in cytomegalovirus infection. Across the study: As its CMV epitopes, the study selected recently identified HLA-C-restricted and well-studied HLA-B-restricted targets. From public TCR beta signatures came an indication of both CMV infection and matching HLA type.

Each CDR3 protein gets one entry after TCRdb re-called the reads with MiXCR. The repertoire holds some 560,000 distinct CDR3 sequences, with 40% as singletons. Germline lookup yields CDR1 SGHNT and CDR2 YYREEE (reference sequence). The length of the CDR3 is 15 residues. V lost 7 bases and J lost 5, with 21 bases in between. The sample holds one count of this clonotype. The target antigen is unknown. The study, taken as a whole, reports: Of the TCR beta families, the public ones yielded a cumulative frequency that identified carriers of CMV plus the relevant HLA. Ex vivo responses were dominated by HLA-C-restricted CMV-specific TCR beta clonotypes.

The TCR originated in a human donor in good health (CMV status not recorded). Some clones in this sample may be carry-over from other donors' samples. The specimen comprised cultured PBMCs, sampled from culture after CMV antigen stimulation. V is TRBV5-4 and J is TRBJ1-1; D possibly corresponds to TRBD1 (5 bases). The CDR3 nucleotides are TGTGCCAGCGGCCGGGAGGGGCCGATACAGACTGAAGCTTTCTTT. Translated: CASGREGPIQTEAFF.